The rows below give T cell receptor beta chains drawn from one sample of a study of control samples from healthy donors and cancer patients. Measured with immunoSEQ multiplex PCR; TCRdb has only the in-frame clones, and not every one. The sample shows 80,000 to 100,000 clones, about 90% of them seen only once. What was sequenced was blood. These receptors all come from a man aged 30 to 45 in good health. Each CDR3 is given with its conserved first and last residue. D genes are given only for firm matches. Size tells how often a clone was seen (once, few, many) or the class of an expanded clone, and some rows leave it out.

D | J | size | V | length | DNA | CDR3
. | TRBJ2-5 | few | TRBV25-1 | 14 | TGTGCCAGCAGTGATAGTATAACAGCGGAGACCCAGTACTTC | CASSDSITAETQYF
TRBD2 | TRBJ2-7 | . | TRBV20-1 | 14 | TGCAGTGCTAGTTCGGGGGGAGGTTCCAACGAGCAGTACTTC | CSASSGGGSNEQYF
TRBD1 | TRBJ1-1 | . | TRBV25-1 | 13 | TGTGCCAGCAGTGGGACAGGGGGCACTGAAGCTTTCTTT | CASSGTGGTEAFF
. | TRBJ1-6 | . | TRBV9 | 14 | TGTGCCAGCAGCGTAGCTACGACCAATTCACCCCTCCACTTT | CASSVATTNSPLHF
TRBD1 | TRBJ2-7 | once | TRBV6-2/TRBV6-3 | 14 | TGTGCCAGCAGTTACTCCGGGACAGCCTACGAGCAGTACTTC | CASSYSGTAYEQYF
. | TRBJ2-1 | . | TRBV19 | 13 | TGTGCCAGTAGCGGAAGAGGAGTAAATGGGCAGTTCTTC | CASSGRGVNGQFF
TRBD2 | TRBJ2-1 | . | TRBV18 | 18 | TGTGCCAGCTCACCACTTTTGGGACCGGTACTAGCGGGAGATGAGCAGTTCTTC | CASSPLLGPVLAGDEQFF
. | TRBJ2-5 | . | TRBV11-3 | 15 | TGTGCCAGCAGCTTAAATGGCCAGGGTGGCGAGACCCAGTACTTC | CASSLNGQGGETQYF
TRBD2 | TRBJ2-2 | . | TRBV13 | 16 | TGTGCCAGCAGCTCCGCCGGACTAGCGGGCACCGGGGAGCTGTTTTTT | CASSSAGLAGTGELFF
. | TRBJ2-7 | once | TRBV24-1 | 15 | TGTGCCACCAGTGATTCAGCTAGAGCCAAGGACGAGCAGTACTTC | CATSDSARAKDEQYF
. | TRBJ2-7 | . | TRBV5-1 | 15 | TGCGCCAGCAGCTTGGATGACCCTACATATAACGAGCAGTACTTC | CASSLDDPTYNEQYF
. | TRBJ2-3 | . | TRBV5-4 | 16 | TGTGCCAGCAGCTCTAACAGGGCTTCGATCACAGATACGCAGTATTTT | CASSSNRASITDTQYF
. | TRBJ2-7 | . | TRBV14 | 13 | TGTGCCAGCAGCCAAGGACTACTCTACGAGCAGTACTTC | CASSQGLLYEQYF
. | TRBJ1-1 | . | TRBV7-2 | 13 | TGTGCCAGCAGCTTTTCAGACCACACTGAAGCTTTCTTT | CASSFSDHTEAFF
. | TRBJ1-2 | . | TRBV19 | 13 | TGTGCCAGTAACCCTGGCGGGTTCCATGGCTACACCTTC | CASNPGGFHGYTF
. | TRBJ1-1 | . | TRBV27 | 15 | TGTGCCAGCAGTTTATTGGGGGGCTTAGGGACTGAAGCTTTCTTT | CASSLLGGLGTEAFF
. | TRBJ1-3 | . | TRBV29-1 | 14 | TGCAGCGTCGTCCTGCTCCACTCTGGAAACACCATATATTTT | CSVVLLHSGNTIYF
. | TRBJ1-5 | . | TRBV6-6 | 13 | TGTGCCAGCAGTTATTACACGGATCAGCCCCAGCATTTT | CASSYYTDQPQHF
. | TRBJ2-1 | . | TRBV30 | 12 | TGTGCCTGGAGTGTACAAGTGTATGAGCAGTTCTTC | CAWSVQVYEQFF
TRBD1 | TRBJ1-1 | once | TRBV19 | 14 | TGTGCCAGTAGTACCGGGACAGGGGGCACTGAAGCTTTCTTT | CASSTGTGGTEAFF
. | TRBJ1-3 | . | TRBV5-1 | 14 | TGCGCCAGCAGCTCTAGCAACTCTGGAAACACCATATATTTT | CASSSSNSGNTIYF
. | TRBJ1-2 | . | TRBV19 | 14 | TGTGCCAGTAGTACTTCAGGGGCTACCTATGGCTACACCTTC | CASSTSGATYGYTF
. | TRBJ1-1 | . | TRBV6-5 | 11 | TGTGCCAGCAGGGGATGGACTGAAGCTTTCTTT | CASRGWTEAFF
. | TRBJ1-4 | . | TRBV4-1 | 15 | TGCGCCAGCAGCCAATGGGTGCCAGGGGAAGAAAAACTGTTTTTT | CASSQWVPGEEKLFF
. | TRBJ2-1 | . | TRBV5-6 | 12 | TGTGCCAGCAGCTTGTCGCTTAATGAGCAGTTCTTC | CASSLSLNEQFF
TRBD2 | TRBJ2-7 | . | TRBV27 | 17 | TGTGCCAGCAGTCGAGGACTAGCGGGAGAATTAGGGCAGCGGCAGTACTTC | CASSRGLAGELGQRQYF
TRBD1 | TRBJ1-2 | few | TRBV2 | 14 | TGTGCCAGCAGTGCCGGGACAGCGATCTATGGCTACACCTTC | CASSAGTAIYGYTF
. | TRBJ2-7 | . | TRBV7-3 | 13 | TGTGCCAGCAGCTTAACCTCGGGGACCGAGCAGTACTTC | CASSLTSGTEQYF
TRBD1 | TRBJ1-1 | . | TRBV6-5 | 14 | TGTGCCAGCAGACTGGGACAGATGAACACTGAAGCTTTCTTT | CASRLGQMNTEAFF
. | TRBJ2-1 | . | TRBV27 | 15 | TGTGCCAGCAGTACCACCCGAGGACCCTCTGGTGAGCAGTTCTTC | CASSTTRGPSGEQFF
. | TRBJ1-2 | once | TRBV21-1 | 14 | TGTGCCAGCAGCATTAAGGGGGCGGACTATGGCTACACCTTC | CASSIKGADYGYTF
TRBD1 | TRBJ1-5 | . | TRBV30 | 15 | TGTGCCTGGTTCCCAATGACAGGGGTAAAACAGCCCCAGCATTTT | CAWFPMTGVKQPQHF
. | TRBJ1-2 | . | TRBV12-3/TRBV12-4 | 13 | TGTGCCAGCAGTTTAGGGGGCGACTATGGCTACACCTTC | CASSLGGDYGYTF
. | TRBJ2-1 | once | TRBV21-1 | 15 | TGTGCCAGCAGCCGCGGGACGCTACATCACAATGAGCAGTTCTTC | CASSRGTLHHNEQFF
TRBD1 | TRBJ1-5 | . | TRBV7-2 | 14 | TGTGCCAGCAGCCCAGACAGGGGCGGGCAGCCCCAGCATTTT | CASSPDRGGQPQHF
TRBD1 | TRBJ1-6 | . | TRBV12-5 | 16 | TGTGCTAGTGGTTTGGCTGGACAGGCGAAAAATTCACCCCTCCACTTT | CASGLAGQAKNSPLHF
. | TRBJ1-2 | . | TRBV7-9 | 17 | TGTGCCAGCACGGTACCGGGAGAACTAAAGGTTATAAATGGCTACACCTTC | CASTVPGELKVINGYTF
. | TRBJ1-2 | . | TRBV5-1 | 15 | TGCGCCAGCAGCTTGGGGGCGACAGATCCTTATGGCTACACCTTC | CASSLGATDPYGYTF
. | TRBJ1-5 | . | TRBV5-5 | 13 | TGTGCCAGCAGCTTGGTCCCCGATCAGCCCCAGCATTTT | CASSLVPDQPQHF
. | TRBJ1-2 | once | TRBV2 | 12 | TGTGCCAGCAGTGTCGAGGGGTATGGCTACACCTTC | CASSVEGYGYTF
. | TRBJ1-1 | . | TRBV28 | 13 | TGTGCCAGCAGTTTGTCCAGGGGAACTGAAGCTTTCTTT | CASSLSRGTEAFF
. | TRBJ2-2 | . | TRBV5-1 | 17 | TGCGCCAGCAGCTTGGCTGATCGGACTTTAGACACCGGGGAGCTGTTTTTT | CASSLADRTLDTGELFF
. | TRBJ2-7 | . | TRBV3-1/TRBV3-2 | 15 | TGTGCCAGCAGCCAGCGGAGCATAGGTCGGTACGAGCAGTACTTC | CASSQRSIGRYEQYF
. | TRBJ2-7 | . | TRBV4-3 | 14 | TGCGCCAGCAGCCCAGCCGGGACAACCGACGAGCAGTACTTC | CASSPAGTTDEQYF
. | TRBJ2-1 | . | TRBV7-9 | 16 | TGTGCCAGCAGCTCACCCTTTTGGGACGGAGGGAATGAGCAGTTCTTC | CASSSPFWDGGNEQFF
. | TRBJ2-7 | once | TRBV7-9 | 13 | TGTGCCAGCAGCTTAGGGACAGAATACGAGCAGTACTTC | CASSLGTEYEQYF
. | TRBJ2-7 | once | TRBV4-2 | 13 | TGTGCCAGCAGCCAAGGCAATGGCTACGAGCAGTACTTC | CASSQGNGYEQYF
. | TRBJ2-7 | . | TRBV7-2 | 14 | TGTGCCAGCAGCTTTCAGGGAGGCGCCTACGAGCAGTACTTC | CASSFQGGAYEQYF
. | TRBJ2-1 | . | TRBV6-2/TRBV6-3 | 13 | TGTGCCAGCAGTTGGGTCGGCTACAATGAGCAGTTCTTC | CASSWVGYNEQFF
TRBD2 | TRBJ2-7 | few | TRBV5-8 | 13 | TGTGCCAGCAGCATCGGACTAGCTGGCGAGCAGTACTTC | CASSIGLAGEQYF
. | TRBJ2-1 | . | TRBV4-1 | 14 | TGCGCCAGCAGCCAAGATTTCCCTGACAATGAGCAGTTCTTC | CASSQDFPDNEQFF
. | TRBJ2-7 | . | TRBV11-2 | 15 | TGTGCCAGCAGCAGCTTGGAGGAGCGTTCCTACGAGCAGTACTTC | CASSSLEERSYEQYF
. | TRBJ2-7 | . | TRBV28 | 16 | TGTGCCAGCAGTTTAACGGGCAGGGGAAATTACTACGAGCAGTACTTC | CASSLTGRGNYYEQYF